This TCR beta chain was observed in a study of blood T cell repertoires in COVID-19. In the authors' workflow: Reference gene primers were amplified, and this amplification served to estimate nucleated cell counts. Using immunoSEQ multiplex PCR, the repertoire was profiled, and TCRdb retains in-frame clones only, with some absent. That table supplies the V and J calls and clone size; D and trimming were determined from the DNA. This sample has 200,000 to 250,000 clones, with approximately 86% found just once. Sequencing used peripheral blood. This sequence was found in a woman in her 70s with active or convalescent COVID-19.

CDR3 residues: CASSQEGRLSEAFF. The CDR3 DNA follows: TGCGCCAGCAGCCAAGAGGGTAGACTGTCTGAAGCTTTCTTT. V usage is TRBV4-3 and J usage is TRBJ1-1; D is undetermined. V lost 0 bases, J lost 6 bases, and 11 bases lay in between. The CDR3 has 14 residues. In germline, CDR1 is LGHNA, CDR2 YSLEER.